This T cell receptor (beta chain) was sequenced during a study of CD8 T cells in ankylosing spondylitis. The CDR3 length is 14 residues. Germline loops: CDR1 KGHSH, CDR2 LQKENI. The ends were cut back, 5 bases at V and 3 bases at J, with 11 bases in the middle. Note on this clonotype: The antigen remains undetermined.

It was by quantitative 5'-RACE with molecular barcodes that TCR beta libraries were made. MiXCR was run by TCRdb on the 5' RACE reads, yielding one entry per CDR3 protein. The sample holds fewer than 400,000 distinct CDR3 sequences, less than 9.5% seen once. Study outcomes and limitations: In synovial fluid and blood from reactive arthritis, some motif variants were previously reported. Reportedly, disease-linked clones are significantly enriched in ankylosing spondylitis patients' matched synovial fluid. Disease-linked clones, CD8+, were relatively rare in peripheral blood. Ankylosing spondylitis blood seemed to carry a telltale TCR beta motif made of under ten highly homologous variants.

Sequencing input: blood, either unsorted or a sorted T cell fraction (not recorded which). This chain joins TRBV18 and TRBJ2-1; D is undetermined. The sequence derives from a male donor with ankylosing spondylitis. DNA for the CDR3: TGTGCCAGCTCAGGTCAAGCAATCTACAATGAGCAGTTCTTC. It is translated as CASSGQAIYNEQFF.